Following are 32 T cell receptor beta chains from one sample sequenced in a study of T cells after posttransplantation cyclophosphamide. Cells defined as naive were viable CD3+CD4+ or CD3+CD8+ and CCR7+CD45RA+CD45RO-CD95-CD27+CD28+. The protocol was immunoSEQ multiplex PCR, while the TCRdb copy is restricted to in-frame clones and leaves out a portion. The table records about 30,000 clones, roughly nine tenths of them present only once. Sequences were obtained from naive CD4+ T cells sorted from blood. The source is a man aged 30 to 45 in good health and a related stem cell transplant donor.

The sample holds one count of this clone. J is TRBJ2-5 and V is TRBV6-1; the D gene is possibly TRBD1 (6 bases). The CDR3 consists of 16 residues. The germline CDR1 and CDR2 sequences are MNHNS and SASEGT. The V gene lost 2 bases and the J gene lost 5 bases, with 18 bases spanning the gap. The CDR3 here is CASSEMQGRIGETQYF. The CDR3 nucleotides read TGTGCCAGCAGTGAAATGCAGGGGAGAATTGGGGAGACCCAGTACTTC.

This chain joins TRBV6-5 and TRBJ1-5; tentative D call: TRBD1 (6 bases). V was shortened by 6 bases and J by 4 bases, with 13 bases between the two germline ends. CDR1 and CDR2 from the germline V gene are MNHEY and SVGAGI. CDR3 size: 14 residues. The DNA for the CDR3 is TGTGCCAGCAGCTTCAGGGGCACGAATCAGCCCCAGCATTTT. It translates to CASSFRGTNQPQHF.

The chain couples TRBV7-3 to TRBJ2-5; D perhaps matches TRBD2 (6 bases). The CDR3 has 15 residues. In germline, CDR1 is SGHTA, CDR2 FQGTGA. V lost 2 bases to trimming and J lost 5 bases, with 15 bases between them. In nucleotides, the CDR3 is TGTGCCAGCAGCTTATTAGGCGGGATTCGGGAGACCCAGTACTTC. Protein: CASSLLGGIRETQYF. Full variable domain (missing parts from reference TRBV7-3 and TRBJ2-5): GAGVSQTPSNKVTEKGKYVELRCDPISGHTALYWYRQSLGQGPEFLIYFQGTGAADDSGLPNDRFFAVRPEGSVSTLKIQRTERGDSAVYLCASSLLGGIRETQYFGPGTRLLVL.

The genes are TRBV19 and TRBJ1-5, with 8 bases fitting TRBD1. The CDR3 extends over 16 amino acids. The junction had 6 bases not matched to a gene; V was cut back by 3 bases and J by 2 bases. CDR1 is LNHDA and CDR2 is SQIVND in the germline V gene (reference sequence). CDR3 nucleotide sequence: TGTGCCAGTAGTATCGATCAGGGGGCCCGCAATCAGCCCCAGCATTTT. It encodes CASSIDQGARNQPQHF. Together with reference TRBV19 and TRBJ1-5, the CDR3 gives the full variable domain: DGGITQSPKYLFRKEGQNVTLSCEQNLNHDAMYWYRQDPGQGLRLIYYSQIVNDFQKGDIAEGYSVSREKKESFPLTVTSAQKNPTAFYLCASSIDQGARNQPQHFGDGTRLSIL.

This chain links TRBV28 with TRBJ2-2; a weak D match, TRBD1 (5 bases). The CDR3 extends over 16 amino acids. Germline loops: CDR1 MDHEN, CDR2 SYDVKM. V shed 3 bases and J shed 3 bases, with 14 bases lying between them. CDR3 in DNA: TGTGCCAGCAGTTTGACGTCAGGGTGGGACACCGGGGAGCTGTTTTTT. It is translated as CASSLTSGWDTGELFF. Full variable domain (missing parts from reference TRBV28 and TRBJ2-2): DVKVTQSSRYLVKRTGEKVFLECVQDMDHENMFWYRQDPGLGLRLIYFSYDVKMKEKGDIPEGYSVSREKKERFSLILESASTNQTSMYLCASSLTSGWDTGELFFGEGSRLTVL.

The chain is built from TRBV27 and TRBJ1-2, with 9 positions matching TRBD1. V was clipped by 5 bases and J by 4 bases; unmatched bases: 11. This CDR3 comprises 16 residues. From germline, CDR1 is MNHEY and CDR2 SMNVEV (reference sequence). In DNA, the CDR3 is TGTGCCAGCAGTCCGCGGACAGGGGCCCTTTCCTATGGCTACACCTTC. Its translation is CASSPRTGALSYGYTF.

This clone was observed a few times. The V and J genes are TRBV2 and TRBJ1-6; 7 nucleotides align to TRBD1. CDR1 is SNHLY, CDR2 FYNNEI, per germline. CDR3 length equals 14 residues. The V segment lost 4 bases and the J segment 10 bases; nucleotides outside the gene matches: 7. CDR3 nucleotides: TGTGCCAGCAGTGTAAACAGGGGTCAATCACCCCTCCACTTT. This encodes CASSVNRGQSPLHF. Drawing the rest from reference TRBV2 and TRBJ1-6, the complete variable domain is EPEVTQTPSHQVTQMGQEVILRCVPISNHLYFYWYRQILGQKVEFLVSFYNNEISEKSEIFDDQFSVERPDGSNFTLKIRSTKLEDSAMYFCASSVNRGQSPLHFGNGTRLTVT.

The chain links TRBV4-3 to TRBJ2-7; a possible D gene is TRBD2 (6 bases). Germline CDR1 is LGHNA and CDR2 is YSLEER. V gave up 2 bases and J gave up 3 bases, with 23 bases separating them. The CDR3 loop spans 18 amino acids. DNA for the CDR3: TGCGCCAGCAGCCAACGGGTTGGAGGCGGGACGGCCCGCTACGAGCAGTACTTC. It is translated as CASSQRVGGGTARYEQYF.

The chain recombines TRBV7-2 with TRBJ1-3, with 9 nucleotides matching TRBD1. The CDR3 has 15 amino acids. The junction had 6 bases not matched to a gene; V was cut back by 5 bases and J by 4 bases. Germline CDR1 SGHTA, CDR2 FQGNSA. CDR3 bases: TGTGCCAGCAGCACGACCGGGACAGGGGGAAACACCATATATTTT. Its protein product is CASSTTGTGGNTIYF.

The V gene is TRBV28, the J gene TRBJ1-6; D uncertain. V was shortened by 7 bases and J by 0 bases, with 16 bases between the two germline ends. This CDR3 is 17 amino acids long. CDR1 and CDR2 from the germline V gene are MDHEN and SYDVKM. The CDR3 reads CASNPPGGSSYNSPLHF. The CDR3 DNA sequence: TGTGCCAGCAACCCCCCCGGAGGGAGCTCCTATAATTCACCCCTCCACTTT.

CDR3 region: CASSYSTLAGGETQYF. The CDR3 coding sequence is TGTGCCAGCAGTTACTCCACACTAGCGGGGGGAGAGACCCAGTACTTC. The chain employs TRBV6-5 and TRBJ2-5; 12 positions match TRBD2. V lost 0 bases, J lost 4 bases, and 3 bases stayed unmatched. The CDR3 contains 16 residues. Germline loops: CDR1 MNHEY, CDR2 SVGAGI.

The chain has TRBV19 and TRBJ2-5; 8 positions match TRBD1. CDR1 is LNHDA, CDR2 SQIVND, per germline (reference sequence). Losses at the gene ends were 7 bases for V and 4 bases for J; bases not matched to a gene: 11. The CDR3 consists of 15 residues. In nucleotides, the CDR3 is TGTGCCAGTACTAAGGGGGACAGGCGGCGAGAGACCCAGTACTTC. Encoded protein: CASTKGDRRRETQYF. Combining the CDR3 with reference TRBV19 and TRBJ2-5 gives the whole variable domain DGGITQSPKYLFRKEGQNVTLSCEQNLNHDAMYWYRQDPGQGLRLIYYSQIVNDFQKGDIAEGYSVSREKKESFPLTVTSAQKNPTAFYLCASTKGDRRRETQYFGPGTRLLVL.

The chain couples TRBV6-1 to TRBJ1-5; 8 nucleotides align to TRBD1. There are 15 residues in the CDR3. Germline CDR1 reads MNHNS; CDR2 reads SASEGT. The trim removed 5 bases at V and 8 bases at J, leaving 11 bases unmatched. CDR3 coding DNA: TGTGCCAGCAGTCCGACGGACAGGGTTAGTGAGCCCCAGCATTTT. It encodes CASSPTDRVSEPQHF.

Here the CDR3 reads CASSHSVLAGDPTDTQYF. The CDR3 bases are TGCGCCAGCAGTCATTCAGTTCTAGCGGGGGACCCCACAGATACGCAGTATTTT. The gene calls are TRBV23-1 and TRBJ2-3, with 10 nucleotides matching TRBD2. TRBV23-1 belongs to the ORF category, with a function that is uncertain. With 3 bases clipped from V and 2 bases from J, the junction kept 11 bases outside the gene matches. The CDR3 totals 18 residues.

The J gene is TRBJ2-2, the V gene TRBV7-3; tentative D call: TRBD1 (5 bases). Trimming pared 2 bases from V and 2 bases from J, leaving 9 bases between. Per germline, CDR1 SGHTA and CDR2 FQGTGA. The CDR3 consists of 15 residues. The CDR3 reads CASSLVGPNTGELFF. The CDR3 region has the DNA TGTGCCAGCAGCTTAGTGGGGCCCAACACCGGGGAGCTGTTTTTT.

The chain joins TRBV7-8 to TRBJ1-4; 10 bases are a match to TRBD1. CDR1 SGHVS and CDR2 FQNEAQ come from the germline V gene. The CDR3 sequence is 15 residues long. The V and J ends lost 2 bases and 10 bases, in that order; junction bases with no gene match: 7. CDR3 nucleotides: TGTGCCAGCAGCTTATGGGACAGGGGTTTGGGAAAACTGTTTTTT. Translated: CASSLWDRGLGKLFF.

This chain links TRBV9 with TRBJ2-3, with 8 bases aligning to TRBD2. Germline CDR1 reads SGDLS; CDR2 reads YYNGEE. V trimming: 4 bases; J trimming: 0 bases; junction bases outside the gene matches: 7. The CDR3 consists of 16 residues. Here the CDR3 DNA reads TGTGCCAGCAGCCTAAAACTAGCGGTTAGCACAGATACGCAGTATTTT. Translation: CASSLKLAVSTDTQYF.

The rearrangement uses TRBV7-2 and TRBJ1-1; D is unclear. V was trimmed by 1 base and J by 7 bases, leaving 7 bases between them. CDR3 size: 12 residues. CDR1 is SGHTA and CDR2 is FQGNSA in the germline V gene. CDR3 region: CASSLEGLEAFF. DNA of the CDR3: TGTGCCAGCAGCTTAGAAGGACTTGAAGCTTTCTTT.

This chain uses TRBV5-1 with TRBJ2-5; TRBD2 agrees at 7 bases. V lost 3 bases, J lost 4 bases, and 9 bases stayed unmatched. Per germline, CDR1 SGHRS and CDR2 YFSETQ. This CDR3 comprises 15 residues. Here the CDR3 DNA reads TGCGCCAGCAGCTCGGGACTACAAGAAGGAGAGACCCAGTACTTC. Amino acids: CASSSGLQEGETQYF.

This chain links TRBV4-3 with TRBJ2-3; 7 positions agree with TRBD2. The CDR3 is 16 residues long. Germline V gives CDR1 LGHNA, CDR2 YSLEER. Trimming at V came to 0 bases and at J to 0 bases, leaving 3 bases not matched to a gene. The CDR3 here is CASSQDRGSSTDTQYF. The CDR3 DNA follows: TGCGCCAGCAGCCAAGACCGCGGGAGCAGCACAGATACGCAGTATTTT.

The chain employs TRBV6-1 and TRBJ2-3; a weak D match, TRBD1 (6 bases). The CDR3 totals 18 residues. Per the germline V gene, CDR1 is MNHNS and CDR2 is SASEGT. Trimming took 0 bases from V and 2 from J, leaving 18 bases between them. The CDR3 region is CASSEAWDGQGHTDTQYF. DNA of the CDR3: TGTGCCAGCAGTGAAGCTTGGGATGGGCAGGGGCACACAGATACGCAGTATTTT.

The J gene is TRBJ2-2, the V gene TRBV6-5; 7 bases match TRBD1. After removal of 10 bases from V and 0 bases from J, the junction contained 5 bases not matched to a gene. The CDR3 runs to 14 residues. The germline gives CDR1 MNHEY, CDR2 SVGAGI. DNA for the CDR3: TGTGCCACAACGAGGGGGCCGAACACCGGGGAGCTGTTTTTT. Translated, it gives CATTRGPNTGELFF.

The chain joins TRBV6-5 to TRBJ2-5, with a weak D call TRBD2 (6 bases). This CDR3 region has 14 residues. CDR1 is MNHEY and CDR2 is SVGAGI in the germline V gene. The V end lost 6 bases, the J end lost 6 bases, and 17 bases lay between the germline ends. DNA for the CDR3: TGTGCCAGCAGCTCGACTAGAGCGCGACAGACCCAGTACTTC. This translates into CASSSTRARQTQYF.

This chain links TRBV19 with TRBJ1-4; 9 bases agree with TRBD1. V trimming: 6 bases; J trimming: 5 bases; junction bases outside the gene matches: 7. Germline lookup yields CDR1 LNHDA and CDR2 SQIVND (reference sequence). This CDR3 region has 15 residues. The CDR3 DNA reads TGTGCCAGTAGAACACCGGGACAGGGAAATGAAAAACTGTTTTTT. Its translation is CASRTPGQGNEKLFF.

V is TRBV14 and J is TRBJ2-7; perhaps TRBD1 as D (5 bases). Deletions cut 6 bases from V and 6 bases from J, with 12 bases between. Germline assignment: CDR1 SGHDN and CDR2 FVKESK. The CDR3 is 12 amino acids. CDR3 protein: CASRDNACEQYF. The CDR3, as DNA: TGTGCCAGCAGGGACAATGCCTGCGAGCAGTACTTC.

V and J are TRBV5-6 and TRBJ2-2, with a possible D match to TRBD2 (6 bases). The V end was cut by 2 bases, the J end by 3 bases, with 11 bases between. Germline V CDR1 and CDR2: SGHDT, YYEEEE. The length of the CDR3 is 15 residues. Here the CDR3 reads CASSFFAGYTGELFF. Here the CDR3 DNA reads TGTGCCAGCAGCTTTTTTGCGGGGTACACCGGGGAGCTGTTTTTT.

The rearrangement joins TRBV4-1 to TRBJ1-2, with D unclear. The V end was cut by 1 base, the J end by 5 bases, with 11 bases between. The CDR3 sequence is 14 residues long. The germline gives CDR1 MGHRA, CDR2 YSYEKL. The CDR3: CASSQGWQAYGYTF. Here the CDR3 DNA reads TGCGCCAGCAGCCAAGGTTGGCAGGCATATGGCTACACCTTC.

The chain combines TRBV27 with TRBJ2-7, with 8 nucleotides matching TRBD1. Trimming cost V 6 bases and J 0 bases; bases outside gene matches: 4. The CDR3 consists of 14 residues. Germline V CDR1 and CDR2: MNHEY, SMNVEV (reference sequence). CDR3 sequence (DNA): TGTGCCAGCAGATCACAGGGGGGCTCCTACGAGCAGTACTTC. Its translation is CASRSQGGSYEQYF.

The V and J genes are TRBV10-3 and TRBJ1-6; 9 nucleotides align to TRBD1. V lost 6 bases and J lost 8; bases outside the gene matches: 2. Per germline, CDR1 ENHRY and CDR2 SYGVKD. The length of the CDR3 is 13 residues. CDR3 residues: CAIRRDRDSPLHF. The CDR3 DNA is TGTGCCATCAGGCGGGACAGGGATTCACCCCTCCACTTT.

The chain couples TRBV7-9 to TRBJ1-1; TRBD1 matches 7 bases. The CDR3 has 12 amino acids. V was clipped by 4 bases and J by 6 bases; unmatched bases: 2. The V gene's germline CDR1 is SEHNR and CDR2 FQNEAQ (reference sequence). The CDR3 loop is CASSSGQSEAFF. The CDR3 region has the DNA TGTGCCAGCAGCTCGGGACAGTCTGAAGCTTTCTTT.

The J gene is TRBJ2-1, the V gene TRBV5-1, with 10 bases aligning to TRBD2. The germline gives CDR1 SGHRS, CDR2 YFSETQ. This CDR3 has 17 amino acids. The V segment lost 4 bases and the J segment 4 bases; nucleotides outside the gene matches: 11. The DNA of the CDR3 is TGCGCCAGCAGCCCCAGATTAGCGGGGGGCGATTACAATGAGCAGTTCTTC. Translated: CASSPRLAGGDYNEQFF.

In the case of this clone: The junction departs from germline at one end; a sequencing error may be responsible. V usage is TRBV7-2 and J usage is TRBJ1-2, with unresolved D. CDR1 SGHTA and CDR2 FQGNSA come from the germline V gene. The CDR3 length is 15 residues. CDR3 sequence (DNA): TGTGCCGGCAGCTTAGACGGGGTCTACCGGGTTGGCTACACCTTC. It codes for CAGSLDGVYRVGYTF.